This T cell receptor beta chain is drawn from a study of shared clonotypes between healthy human individuals. Study-wide results and caveats: Having only a few donors restricted how much genetic and exposure-history diversity was captured.

Trimming cost V 2 bases and J 7 bases, with 7 bases left between them. The CDR3 length is 11 residues. The V gene's germline CDR1 is SGHNT and CDR2 YYREEE (reference sequence). At a deep level, the assay was run. Libraries were prepared by immunoSEQ multiplex PCR; TCRdb keeps only in-frame clonotypes and omits some of them. Of about 770,000 clones detected, around 70% appear once; the ten largest clones hold over 1.5%. Worth noting for this clone: Its antigen is currently unknown.

This receptor was obtained from a woman aged 30 to 39 in good health. The rearrangement links TRBV5-4 to TRBJ2-7; the D gene is possibly TRBD1 (5 bases). Source material: memory CD4+ T cells sorted from blood. Subset here: CD45RA-negative fraction. CDR3 loop: CASSFGAEQYF. CDR3 sequence (DNA): TGTGCCAGCAGCTTTGGGGCGGAGCAGTACTTC.